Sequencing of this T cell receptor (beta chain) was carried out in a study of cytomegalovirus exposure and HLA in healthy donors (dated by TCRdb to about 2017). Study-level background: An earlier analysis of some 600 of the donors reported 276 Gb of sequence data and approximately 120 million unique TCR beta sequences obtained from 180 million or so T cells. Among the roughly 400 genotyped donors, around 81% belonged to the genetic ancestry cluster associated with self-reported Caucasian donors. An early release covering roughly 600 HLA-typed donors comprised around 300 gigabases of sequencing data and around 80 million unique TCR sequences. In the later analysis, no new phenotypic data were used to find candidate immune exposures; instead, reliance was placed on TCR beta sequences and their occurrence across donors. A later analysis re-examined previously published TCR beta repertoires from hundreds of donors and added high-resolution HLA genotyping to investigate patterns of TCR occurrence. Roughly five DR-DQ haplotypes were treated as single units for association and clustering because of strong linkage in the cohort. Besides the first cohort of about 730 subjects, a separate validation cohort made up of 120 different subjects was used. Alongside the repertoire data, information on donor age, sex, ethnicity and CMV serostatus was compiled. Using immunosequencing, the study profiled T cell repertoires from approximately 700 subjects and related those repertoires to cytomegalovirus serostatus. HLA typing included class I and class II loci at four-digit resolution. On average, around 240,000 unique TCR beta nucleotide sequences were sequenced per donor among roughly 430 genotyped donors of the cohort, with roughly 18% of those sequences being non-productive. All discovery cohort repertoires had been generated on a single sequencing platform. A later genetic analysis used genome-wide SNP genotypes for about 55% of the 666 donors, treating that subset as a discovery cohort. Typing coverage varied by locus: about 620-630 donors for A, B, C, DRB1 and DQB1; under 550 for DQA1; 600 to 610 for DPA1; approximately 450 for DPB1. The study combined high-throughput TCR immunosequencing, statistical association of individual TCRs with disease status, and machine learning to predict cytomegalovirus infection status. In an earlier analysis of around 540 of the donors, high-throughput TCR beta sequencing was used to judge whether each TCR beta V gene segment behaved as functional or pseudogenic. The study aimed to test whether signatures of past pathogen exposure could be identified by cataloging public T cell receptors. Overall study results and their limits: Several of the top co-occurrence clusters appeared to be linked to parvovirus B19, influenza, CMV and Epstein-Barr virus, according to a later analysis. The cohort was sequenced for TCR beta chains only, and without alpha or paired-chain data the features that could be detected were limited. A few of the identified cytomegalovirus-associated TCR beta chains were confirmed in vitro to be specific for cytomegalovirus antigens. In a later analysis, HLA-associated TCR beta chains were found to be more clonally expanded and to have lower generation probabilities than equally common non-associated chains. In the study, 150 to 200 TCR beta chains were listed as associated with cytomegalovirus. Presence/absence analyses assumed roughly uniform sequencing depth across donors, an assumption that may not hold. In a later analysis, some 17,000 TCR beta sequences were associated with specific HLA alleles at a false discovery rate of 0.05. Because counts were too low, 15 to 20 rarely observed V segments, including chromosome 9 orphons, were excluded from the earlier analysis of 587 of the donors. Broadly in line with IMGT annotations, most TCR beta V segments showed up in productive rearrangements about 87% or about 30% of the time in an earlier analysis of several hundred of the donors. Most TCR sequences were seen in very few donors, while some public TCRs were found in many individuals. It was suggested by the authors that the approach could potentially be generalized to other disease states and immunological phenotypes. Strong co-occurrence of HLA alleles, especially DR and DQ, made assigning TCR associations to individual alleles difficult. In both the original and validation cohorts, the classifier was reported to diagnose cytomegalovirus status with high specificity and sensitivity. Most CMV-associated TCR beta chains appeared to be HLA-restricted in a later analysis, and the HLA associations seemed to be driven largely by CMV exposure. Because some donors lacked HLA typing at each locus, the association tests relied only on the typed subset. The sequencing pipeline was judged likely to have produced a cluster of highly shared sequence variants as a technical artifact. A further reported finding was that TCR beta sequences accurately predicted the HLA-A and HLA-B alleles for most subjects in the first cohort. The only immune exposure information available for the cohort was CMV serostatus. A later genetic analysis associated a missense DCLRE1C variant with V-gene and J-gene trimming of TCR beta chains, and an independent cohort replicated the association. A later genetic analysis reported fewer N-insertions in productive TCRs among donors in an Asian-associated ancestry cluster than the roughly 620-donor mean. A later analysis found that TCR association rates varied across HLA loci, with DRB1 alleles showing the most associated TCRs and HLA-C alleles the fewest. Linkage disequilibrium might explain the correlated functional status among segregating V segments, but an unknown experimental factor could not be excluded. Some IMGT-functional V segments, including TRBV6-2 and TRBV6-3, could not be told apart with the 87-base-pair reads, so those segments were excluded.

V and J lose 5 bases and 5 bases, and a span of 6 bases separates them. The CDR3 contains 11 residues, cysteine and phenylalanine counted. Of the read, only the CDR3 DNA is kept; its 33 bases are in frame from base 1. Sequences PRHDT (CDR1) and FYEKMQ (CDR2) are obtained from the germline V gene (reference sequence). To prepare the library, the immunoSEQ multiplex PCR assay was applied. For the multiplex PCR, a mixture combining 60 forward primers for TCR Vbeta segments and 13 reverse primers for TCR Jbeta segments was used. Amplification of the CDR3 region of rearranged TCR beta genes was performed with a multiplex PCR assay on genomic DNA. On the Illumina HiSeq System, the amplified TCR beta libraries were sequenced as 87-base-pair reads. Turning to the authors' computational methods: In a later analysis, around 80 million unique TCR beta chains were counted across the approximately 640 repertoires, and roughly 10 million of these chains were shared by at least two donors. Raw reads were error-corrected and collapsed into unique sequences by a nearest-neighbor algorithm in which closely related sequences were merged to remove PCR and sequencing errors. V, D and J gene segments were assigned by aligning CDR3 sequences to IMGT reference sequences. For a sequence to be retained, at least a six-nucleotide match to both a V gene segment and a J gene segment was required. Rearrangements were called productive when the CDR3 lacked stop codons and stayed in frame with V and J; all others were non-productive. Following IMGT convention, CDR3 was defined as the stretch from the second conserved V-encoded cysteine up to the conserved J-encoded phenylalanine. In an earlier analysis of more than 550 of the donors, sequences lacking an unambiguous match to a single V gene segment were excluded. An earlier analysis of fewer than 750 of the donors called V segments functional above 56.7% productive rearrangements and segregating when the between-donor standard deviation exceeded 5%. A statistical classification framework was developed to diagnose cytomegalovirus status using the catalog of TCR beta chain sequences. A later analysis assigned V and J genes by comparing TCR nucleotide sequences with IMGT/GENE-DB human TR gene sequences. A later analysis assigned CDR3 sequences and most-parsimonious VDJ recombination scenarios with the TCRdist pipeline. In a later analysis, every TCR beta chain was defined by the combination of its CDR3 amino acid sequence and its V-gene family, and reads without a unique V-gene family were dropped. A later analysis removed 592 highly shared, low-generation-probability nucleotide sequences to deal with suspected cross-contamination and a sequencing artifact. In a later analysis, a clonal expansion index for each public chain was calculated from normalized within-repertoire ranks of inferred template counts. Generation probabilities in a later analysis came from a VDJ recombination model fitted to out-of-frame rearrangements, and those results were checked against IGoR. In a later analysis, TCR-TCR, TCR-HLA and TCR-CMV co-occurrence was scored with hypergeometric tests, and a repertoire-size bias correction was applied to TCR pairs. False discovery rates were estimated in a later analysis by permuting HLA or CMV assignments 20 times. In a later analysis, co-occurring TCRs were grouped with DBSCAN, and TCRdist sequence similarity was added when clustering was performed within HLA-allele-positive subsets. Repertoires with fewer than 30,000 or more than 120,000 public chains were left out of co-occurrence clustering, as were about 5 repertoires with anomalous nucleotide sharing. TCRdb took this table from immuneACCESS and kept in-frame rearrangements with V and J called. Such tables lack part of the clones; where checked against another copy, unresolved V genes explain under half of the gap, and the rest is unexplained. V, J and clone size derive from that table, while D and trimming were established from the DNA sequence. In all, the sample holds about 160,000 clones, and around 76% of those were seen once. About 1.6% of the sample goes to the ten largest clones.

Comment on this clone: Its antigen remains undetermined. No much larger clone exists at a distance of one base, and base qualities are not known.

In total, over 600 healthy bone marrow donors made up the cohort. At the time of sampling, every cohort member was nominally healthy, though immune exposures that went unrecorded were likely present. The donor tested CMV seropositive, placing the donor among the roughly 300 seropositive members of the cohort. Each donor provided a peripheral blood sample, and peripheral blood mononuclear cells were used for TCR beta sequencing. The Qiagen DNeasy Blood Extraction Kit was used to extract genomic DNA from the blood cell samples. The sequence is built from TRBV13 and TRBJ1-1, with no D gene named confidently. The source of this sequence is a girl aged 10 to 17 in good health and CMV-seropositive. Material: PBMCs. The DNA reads TGTGCCAGCAGCCCCCAAACTGAAGCTTTCTTT. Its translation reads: CASSPQTEAFF.